This section outlines one T cell receptor (beta chain) sequence together with its context. Its antigen target is currently unknown. Per-base quality was not reported, and no clone a single base away is much larger than it. From its cysteine to its phenylalanine, the CDR3 spans 16 amino acids. Just the 48-base CDR3 DNA is kept, in frame starting at base 1. The germline V gene yields KGHSH for CDR1 and LQKENI for CDR2. Trimming takes 2 bases off V and 8 bases off J; junction bases not matched to a gene: 10. TCR CDR3 regions were amplified from genomic DNA by multiplex PCR using the deep immunoSEQ assay. Genomic DNA extracted from each cell subset was distributed evenly over all wells of several immunoSEQ 96-well plates, and each plate served as one replicate. For sorted subsets, 150 to 200 ng genomic DNA, equal to tens of thousands of T cell genomes, was loaded into each replicate PCR. The purified libraries were quantified using a Qubit 3.0 fluorometer, sized with a Bioanalyzer 2100, and then quantified again using the KAPA Library Quantification kit. Every immunoSEQ 96-well plate was sequenced on a separate single-read 150-cycle Illumina NextSeq 550 flow cell. The authors' analysis ran thus. The immunoSEQ output contained only junctional sequences without quality scores, so filtering could not match that applied to full-length reads. Sequences were annotated with PyIR, a Python wrapper for IgBLAST v1.9, using IMGT germline references to assign V/J genes and CDR3. Reads with weak V/J assignments (E-value above 1e-6), missing CDR3, stop codons, out-of-frame junctions, or ambiguous translated residues were removed. V3J clonotypes were defined as sequences sharing an identical inferred V gene, J gene, and CDR3 amino acid sequence. Percentage overlap between repertoires was computed as shared unique clonotypes divided by the size of the smaller repertoire. Three approaches were used to assess repertoire richness: RTK rarefaction, the Chao1 estimator, and Recon v2.1 estimates of unobserved clonotypes. OLGA was used to compute generation probabilities for all TCRbeta clonotypes that the gDNA method yielded from a handful of donors. TCRdb stores this immuneACCESS table with in-frame sequences only. Part of the clones is absent; in the studies checked, under half of the shortfall reflects unresolved V genes, and no reason is known for the rest. The V and J calls and the clone size are those of that table, but D and trimming were determined from the DNA. A total of over 1.4 million clones appear in this sample, approximately 97% of them only once. The top ten clonotypes cover over 1% of the sample.

The data are from a study of shared clonotypes between healthy human individuals (dated by TCRdb to about 2020). Notes on the research overall: The cohort included three men and two women between 18 and 49 years of age. The study deeply sequenced blood TCR repertoires of about 5 healthy adults to estimate repertoire size and the extent of clonotype sharing between individuals. To increase sequencing depth and limit assay-specific biases, different laboratories used diverse techniques to prepare libraries and sequence TCR repertoires. For each donor, CD4 naive and CD4 memory were each given three plates, CD8 naive was given two plates, and CD8 memory was given one plate. Leukapheresis yielded between about 0.8 and 9.5 billion PBMCs per donor. The research as a whole found: Based on pairwise subsampling, the degree of clonotype sharing among donors was expected to be affected by sequencing depth. Incomplete sequencing was indicated by rarefaction of sorted-subset datasets, despite the large sequencing depth. Sampling was restricted to blood, and TCR repertoires in tissue are likely to differ from TCR repertoires in blood. Larger estimated clonotype richness was generally found for naive subsets than for memory subsets. The small number of donors limited the genetic and exposure-history diversity represented. Higher generation probabilities were observed for clonotypes shared by all four sorted-subset donors than for non-shared clonotypes. When four donors were compared, the shared fraction of clonotypes was about 5.4% for naive CD4, about 4% for naive CD8, 2.3% for memory CD4, and roughly 0.4% for memory CD8.

The donors were healthy, HIV-negative adults who had no recently reported acute infections or vaccinations. All donors were Caucasian adults living in Nashville, Tennessee, USA. Magnetic negative selection was used to enrich CD4+ T cells, after which naive cells were positively selected on CD45RA and the negative fraction became the memory subset. After blood collection by leukapheresis, PBMCs were isolated using Ficoll-Histopaque density gradient centrifugation and then cryopreserved in the vapor phase of liquid nitrogen. Purity and quantity of every magnetically sorted T cell population were checked by analytical flow cytometry. Each sorted fraction had its genomic DNA isolated and then quantified by UV absorbance on a Nanodrop 2000c.

What was sequenced was naive CD4+ T cells sorted from blood. The sample's cell subset or site label, decoded: CD45RA+ positively selected. The chain was built from TRBV18 and TRBJ2-4, and TRBD1 matches 9 of the central bases. This clonotype was sampled from a man younger than 45 in good health. CDR3 sequence: CASSPLSQGALDIQYF. The DNA sequence reads TGTGCCAGCTCACCATTGTCACAGGGGGCTTTGGACATTCAGTACTTC.